This TCR beta chain was obtained from a study of blood T cell repertoires in COVID-19. The repertoire was sequenced with immunoSEQ multiplex PCR; TCRdb's copy has only in-frame clones and lacks some. The sample shows around 57,000 clones, around nine tenths of them seen only once. Turning to this clone: Additional DNA sequences in this sample encode the identical CDR3.

Input material: peripheral blood. The receptor's source is an elderly woman with active COVID-19.

CDR3 bases: TGTGCCAGTAGCATGACAGGGGGCGGCGAGCAGTACTTC. Its translation is CASSMTGGGEQYF. The chain combines TRBV7-3 with TRBJ2-7, with TRBD1 matching over 10 bases. Germline trimming cut 9 bases from V and 6 bases from J; bases unmatched to any gene: 8. This CDR3 comprises 13 residues. The germline CDR1 and CDR2 sequences are SGHTA and FQGTGA.